This record concerns one TCR beta chain sequence. Germline lookup yields CDR1 SGHNT and CDR2 YYREEE (reference sequence). Trimming at V came to 4 bases and at J to 1 base, leaving 4 bases not matched to a gene. The CDR3 runs to 14 residues. This entry is derived from a study of blood T cell repertoires in COVID-19. Overall study: T cells, B-cell-depleted T cells, or PBMCs provided the cDNA or gDNA that served as material.

Grouping used clinical history reported by participants in a survey and questionnaire. For recovered donors of Cohort 3, there were two negative PCRs, clearance, or symptom resolution. In the original analysis: Cell counts per sample came from amplifying reference gene primers. Method: immunoSEQ multiplex PCR; TCRdb's copy keeps in-frame clones and lacks some. That table gives V, J and clone size, and the DNA gave D and trimming. This sample has about 130,000 clones, with roughly 80% found just once. This chain joins TRBV5-4 and TRBJ1-1, with 7 positions matching TRBD1. Sequencing used PBMCs or T cells enriched from blood (not recorded which). This clonotype was obtained from a man aged 50-60 years who had recovered from COVID-19. CDR3 DNA sequence: TGTGCCAGCAGCGGAGGGGGCTGGAACACTGAAGCTTTCTTT. Translating it yields CASSGGGWNTEAFF.